In its sample, the clone carrying this TCR beta chain was seen a few times. The antigen is unknown. The data originate from a study of T cells in Graves' hyperthyroidism and ophthalmopathy. Amplification yielded TCR beta CDR3 regions, with RNA transcripts as the source. The HTBI primer set served for first-round RT-PCR of the TCR CDR3. Each CDR3 protein gets one entry after TCRdb re-called the multiplex PCR reads with MiXCR. The table records about 600,000 distinct CDR3 sequences, roughly 16% of them present only once. Patients affected by ophthalmopathy presented a Clinical Activity Score of at least 3, a NOSPECS grade of at least 4, and disease duration below 3 months. Findings and limits, study-wide: The model forecast ophthalmopathy, anticipating it by a median about six months before onset.

The V and J ends lost 0 bases and 5 bases, in that order; junction bases with no gene match: 11. CDR3 length equals 16 residues. CDR1 DFQATT and CDR2 SNEGSKA come from the germline V gene (reference sequence). This TCR derives from a woman aged 40 to 50 with Graves' ophthalmopathy. The chain has TRBV20-1 and TRBJ1-1, with 8 positions matching TRBD1. The sequenced sample consisted of blood. CDR3: CSARDLQGARGTEAFF. DNA of the CDR3: TGCAGTGCTAGAGATCTGCAGGGGGCGCGTGGGACTGAAGCTTTCTTT.